Sequencing of this T cell receptor (beta chain) was carried out in a study of T cell responses to AZD1222 COVID-19 vaccine. The data were produced by immunoSEQ multiplex PCR, yet TCRdb's version contains in-frame clones alone and is incomplete. The table includes more than 80,000 clones, more than 75% detected once. This clone was seen just once. The target antigen is unknown. Study findings and constraints: It was only a handful of AZD1222 recipients who were seropositive at baseline. White British people made up most donors, females outnumbered males, and clonal diversity was possibly underestimated.

After removal of 5 bases from V and 0 bases from J, the junction contained 10 bases not matched to a gene. The germline V gene has CDR1 LGHDT and CDR2 YNNKEL (reference sequence). This CDR3 is built from 17 residues. The chain carries TRBV3-1 (or the pseudogene TRBV3-2) and TRBJ2-1, with 7 positions matching TRBD2. The clonotype was recovered from an adult in good health. Material: peripheral blood, obtained on day 0 of AZD1222 vaccination. The CDR3 coding sequence is TGTGCCAGCAGCTTTTCAGGACTAGGGAGCTCCTACAATGAGCAGTTCTTC. Protein product: CASSFSGLGSSYNEQFF.